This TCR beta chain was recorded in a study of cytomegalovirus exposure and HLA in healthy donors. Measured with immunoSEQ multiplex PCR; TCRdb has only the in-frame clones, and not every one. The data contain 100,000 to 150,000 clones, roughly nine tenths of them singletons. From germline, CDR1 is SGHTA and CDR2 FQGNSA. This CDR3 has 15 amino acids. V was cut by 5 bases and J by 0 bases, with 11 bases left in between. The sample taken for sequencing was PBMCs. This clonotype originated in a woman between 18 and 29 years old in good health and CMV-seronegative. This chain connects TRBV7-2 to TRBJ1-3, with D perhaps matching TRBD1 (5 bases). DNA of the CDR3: TGTGCCAGCAGCCGACAGTCAAACTCTGGAAACACCATATATTTT. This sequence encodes CASSRQSNSGNTIYF.